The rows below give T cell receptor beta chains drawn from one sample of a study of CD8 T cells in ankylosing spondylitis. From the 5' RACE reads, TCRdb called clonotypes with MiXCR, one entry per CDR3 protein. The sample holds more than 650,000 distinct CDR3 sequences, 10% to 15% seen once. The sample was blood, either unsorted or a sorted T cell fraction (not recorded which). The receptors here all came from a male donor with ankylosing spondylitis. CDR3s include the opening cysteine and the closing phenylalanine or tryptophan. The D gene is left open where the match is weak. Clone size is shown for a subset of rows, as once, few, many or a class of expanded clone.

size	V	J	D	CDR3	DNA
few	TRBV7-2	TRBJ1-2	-	CASSTAPTDYGYTF	TGTGCCAGCAGCACCGCGCCGACAGACTATGGCTACACCTTC
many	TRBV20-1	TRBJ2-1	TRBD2	CSARRSGRPYNEQFF	TGCAGTGCTAGACGAAGCGGGAGGCCCTACAATGAGCAGTTCTTC
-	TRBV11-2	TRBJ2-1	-	CASSFPGVPDGDEQFF	TGTGCCAGCAGCTTCCCGGGGGTCCCGGATGGGGATGAGCAGTTCTTC
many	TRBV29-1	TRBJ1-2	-	CSVGQDYGYTF	TGCAGCGTTGGACAGGACTATGGCTACACCTTC
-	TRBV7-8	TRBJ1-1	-	CASSLRGVGTEAFF	TGTGCCAGCAGCCTACGCGGGGTGGGGACTGAAGCTTTCTTT
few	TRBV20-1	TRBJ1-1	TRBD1	CSARDRGPGEAFF	TGCAGTGCTAGAGACAGGGGGCCGGGTGAAGCTTTCTTT
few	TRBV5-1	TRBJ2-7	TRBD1	CASKQGTASYEQYF	TGCGCCAGCAAACAAGGGACAGCTTCCTACGAGCAGTACTTC
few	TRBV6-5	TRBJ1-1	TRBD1	CASSLSRGGKAFF	TGTGCCAGCAGTTTATCTCGAGGGGGCAAAGCTTTCTTT
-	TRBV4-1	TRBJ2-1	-	CASSRGLNNEQFF	TGCGCCAGCAGCCGAGGGCTAAACAATGAGCAGTTCTTC
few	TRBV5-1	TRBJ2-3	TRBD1	CASSLGGTGPTDTQYF	TGCGCCAGCAGCTTGGGGGGGACAGGCCCCACAGATACGCAGTATTTT
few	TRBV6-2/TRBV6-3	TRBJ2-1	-	CASIKQGVGYNEQFF	TGTGCCAGCATTAAACAGGGAGTGGGTTACAATGAGCAGTTCTTC
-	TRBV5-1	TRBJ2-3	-	CASSDVANTQYF	TGCGCCAGCAGCGACGTGGCCAACACGCAGTATTTT
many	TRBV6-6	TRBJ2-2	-	CASRSLPSRELFF	TGTGCCAGCAGGAGTCTGCCGAGTCGGGAGCTGTTTTTT
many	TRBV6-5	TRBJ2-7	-	CASSSRWFHEIYEQYF	TGTGCCAGCAGTTCCCGTTGGTTCCACGAAATCTACGAGCAGTACTTC
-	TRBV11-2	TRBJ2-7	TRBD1	CASSQRRTGSYEQYF	TGTGCCAGCAGCCAACGAAGGACAGGGAGCTACGAGCAGTACTTC
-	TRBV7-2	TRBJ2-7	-	CASSAGVEQYF	TGTGCCAGCAGCGCCGGGGTCGAGCAGTACTTC
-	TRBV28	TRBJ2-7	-	CASSFGQLLPYEQYF	TGTGCCAGCAGTTTCGGGCAGTTACTTCCCTACGAGCAGTACTTC
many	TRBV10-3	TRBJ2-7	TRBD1	CAIRGDRGGSSYEQYF	TGTGCCATCAGAGGCGACAGGGGGGGTTCATCCTACGAGCAGTACTTC
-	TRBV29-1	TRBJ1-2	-	CSVETGLGSYGYTF	TGCAGCGTTGAAACAGGGCTGGGTTCCTATGGCTACACCTTC
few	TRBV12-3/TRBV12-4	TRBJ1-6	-	CASSPGHNSPLHF	TGTGCCAGCAGTCCGGGACATAATTCACCCCTCCACTTT
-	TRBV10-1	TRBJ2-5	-	CASSEGGQYQETQYF	TGCGCCAGCAGTGAGGGAGGACAGTACCAAGAGACCCAGTACTTC
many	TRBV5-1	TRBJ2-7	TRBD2	CASSRSGLAGDEQYF	TGCGCCAGCAGCCGATCGGGACTAGCGGGGGACGAGCAGTACTTC
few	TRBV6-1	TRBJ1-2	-	CASSERDPLGGYTF	TGTGCCAGCAGTGAAAGAGACCCTCTTGGTGGCTACACCTTC
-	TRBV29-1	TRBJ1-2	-	CSVGGGEGYTF	TGCAGCGTTGGGGGCGGTGAAGGCTACACCTTC
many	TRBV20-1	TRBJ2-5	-	CSARVVVETQYF	TGCAGTGCTAGAGTGGTGGTTGAGACCCAGTACTTC
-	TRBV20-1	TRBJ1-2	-	CSASSGYAHGYTF	TGCAGTGCTAGTTCCGGATATGCCCATGGCTACACCTTC
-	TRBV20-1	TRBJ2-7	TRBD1	CSARVPGQGRKEQYF	TGCAGTGCTAGAGTACCGGGACAGGGGAGAAAGGAGCAGTACTTC
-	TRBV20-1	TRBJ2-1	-	CSATGSQDEQFF	TGCAGTGCTACCGGGAGTCAGGATGAGCAGTTCTTC
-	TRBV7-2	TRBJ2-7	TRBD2	CASSLGGGMGEQYF	TGTGCCAGCAGCTTAGGGGGGGGGATGGGCGAGCAGTACTTC
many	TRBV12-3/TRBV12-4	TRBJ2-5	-	CASSLGRAQTQYF	TGTGCCAGCAGTTTAGGCAGGGCTCAGACCCAGTACTTC
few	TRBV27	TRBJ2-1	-	CASRAQGHYYNEQFF	TGTGCCAGCAGGGCCCAAGGACACTACTACAATGAGCAGTTCTTC
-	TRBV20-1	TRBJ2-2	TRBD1	CSARDRRTGYTGELFF	TGCAGTGCTAGAGATAGGAGGACAGGGTACACCGGGGAGCTGTTTTTT
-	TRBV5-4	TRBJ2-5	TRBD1	CASSSTTGEETQYF	TGTGCCAGCAGCTCTACGACAGGGGAAGAGACCCAGTACTTC
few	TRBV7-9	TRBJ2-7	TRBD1	CASTRTGHEQYF	TGTGCCAGCACGCGGACAGGGCACGAGCAGTACTTC
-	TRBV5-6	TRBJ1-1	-	CASSLWQSTEAFF	TGTGCCAGCAGCTTGTGGCAGTCAACCGAAGCTTTCTTT
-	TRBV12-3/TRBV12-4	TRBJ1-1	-	CASSLKTEAFF	TGTGCCAGCAGTTTGAAAACTGAAGCTTTCTTT
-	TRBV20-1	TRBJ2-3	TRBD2	CSAFPLSGSITDTQYF	TGCAGTGCTTTTCCATTAAGCGGGAGCATAACAGATACGCAGTATTTT
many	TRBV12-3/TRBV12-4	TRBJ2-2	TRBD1	CASSSPGTGGYIGELFF	TGTGCCAGCAGTTCGCCCGGGACAGGGGGCTATATCGGGGAGCTGTTTTTT
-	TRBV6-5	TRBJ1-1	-	CASSSTRHFEAFF	TGTGCCAGCAGTTCCACTCGGCATTTTGAAGCTTTCTTT
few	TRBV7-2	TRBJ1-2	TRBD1	CASSFGQGEYGYTF	TGTGCCAGCAGCTTCGGACAGGGCGAGTATGGCTACACCTTC
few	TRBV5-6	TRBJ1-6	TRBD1	CASSLEGTGDSPLHF	TGTGCCAGCAGCTTGGAGGGGACAGGGGATTCACCCCTCCACTTT
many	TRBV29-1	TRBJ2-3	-	CSVEASGPDTQYF	TGCAGCGTTGAAGCCTCGGGGCCAGATACGCAGTATTTT
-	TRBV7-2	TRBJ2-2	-	CASSLFDPSTGELFF	TGTGCCAGCAGCTTATTCGACCCAAGCACCGGGGAGCTGTTTTTT
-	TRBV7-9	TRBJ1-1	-	CASSSPNGVNTEAFF	TGTGCCAGCAGCTCGCCCAACGGAGTGAACACTGAAGCTTTCTTT
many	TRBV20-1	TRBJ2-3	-	CSATFAADTQYF	TGCAGTGCCACGTTCGCAGCGGATACGCAGTATTTT